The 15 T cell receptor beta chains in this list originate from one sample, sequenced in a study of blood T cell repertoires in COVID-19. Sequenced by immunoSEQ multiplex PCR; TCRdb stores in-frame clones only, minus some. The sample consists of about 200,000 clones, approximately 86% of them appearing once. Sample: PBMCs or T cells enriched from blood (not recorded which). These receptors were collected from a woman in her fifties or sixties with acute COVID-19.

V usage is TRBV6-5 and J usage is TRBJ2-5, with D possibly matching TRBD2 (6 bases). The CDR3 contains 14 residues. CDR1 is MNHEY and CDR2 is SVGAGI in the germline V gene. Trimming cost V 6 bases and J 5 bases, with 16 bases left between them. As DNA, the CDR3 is TGTGCCAGCAGCGAGTTGACTAGTTCGGAGACCCAGTACTTC. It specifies CASSELTSSETQYF.

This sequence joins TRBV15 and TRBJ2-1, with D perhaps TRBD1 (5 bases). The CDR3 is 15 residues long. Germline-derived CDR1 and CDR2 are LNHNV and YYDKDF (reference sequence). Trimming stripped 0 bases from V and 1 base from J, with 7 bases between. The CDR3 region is CATSRDPGSYNEQFF. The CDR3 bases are TGTGCCACCAGCAGAGATCCAGGGTCCTACAATGAGCAGTTCTTC.

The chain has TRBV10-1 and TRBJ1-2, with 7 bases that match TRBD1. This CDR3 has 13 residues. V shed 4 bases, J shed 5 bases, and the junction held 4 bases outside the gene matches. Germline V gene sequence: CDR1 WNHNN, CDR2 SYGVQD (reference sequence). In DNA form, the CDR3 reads TGCGCCAGCAGTGGACAGGGTGGTTATGGCTACACCTTC. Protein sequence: CASSGQGGYGYTF.

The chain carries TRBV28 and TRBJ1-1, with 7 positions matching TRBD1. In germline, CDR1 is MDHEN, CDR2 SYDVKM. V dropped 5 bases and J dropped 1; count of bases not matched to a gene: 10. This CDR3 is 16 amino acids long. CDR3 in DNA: TGTGCCAGCAGTGCCATTTTAGGGGGCCGGAACACTGAAGCTTTCTTT. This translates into CASSAILGGRNTEAFF.

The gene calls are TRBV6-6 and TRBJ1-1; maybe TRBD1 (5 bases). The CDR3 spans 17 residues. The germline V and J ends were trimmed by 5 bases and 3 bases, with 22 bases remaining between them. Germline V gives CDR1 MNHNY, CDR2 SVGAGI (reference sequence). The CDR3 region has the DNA TGTGCCAGCAGTCCGCCTCGCCGGGGGTTAGGGGACACTGAAGCTTTCTTT. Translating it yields CASSPPRRGLGDTEAFF.

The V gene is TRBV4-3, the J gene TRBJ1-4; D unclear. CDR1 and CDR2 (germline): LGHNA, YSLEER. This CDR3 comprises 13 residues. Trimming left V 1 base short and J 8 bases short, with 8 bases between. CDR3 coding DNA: TGCGCCAGCAGCCAAGTTAGGAGCGAAAAACTGTTTTTT. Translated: CASSQVRSEKLFF.

This CDR3 is CASSLRTGLFGEKLFF. The CDR3 DNA sequence: TGTGCCAGCAGTCTTCGGACAGGGCTTTTCGGAGAAAAACTGTTTTTT. The chain employs TRBV2 and TRBJ1-4, with TRBD1 identical over 8 bases. This CDR3 spans 16 amino acids. V dropped 5 bases and J dropped 8; count of bases not matched to a gene: 13. CDR1 and CDR2 (germline): SNHLY, FYNNEI.

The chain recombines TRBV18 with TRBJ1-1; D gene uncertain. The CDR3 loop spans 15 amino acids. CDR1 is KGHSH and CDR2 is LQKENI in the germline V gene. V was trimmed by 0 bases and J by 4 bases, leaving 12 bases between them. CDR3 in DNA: TGTGCCAGCTCACCACCAATGGGAGGCGGCACTGAAGCTTTCTTT. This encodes CASSPPMGGGTEAFF.

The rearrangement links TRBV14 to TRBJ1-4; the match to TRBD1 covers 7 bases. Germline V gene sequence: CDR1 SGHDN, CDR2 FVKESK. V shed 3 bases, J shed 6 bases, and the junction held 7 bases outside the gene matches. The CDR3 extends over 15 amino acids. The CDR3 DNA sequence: TGTGCCAGCAGCCACGTTACAGGGGCGGATGAAAAACTGTTTTTT. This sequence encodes CASSHVTGADEKLFF.

Here the CDR3 DNA reads TGTGCCAGCGGCAGCGAGGTCGGACAGTTCTTC. Protein product: CASGSEVGQFF. The J gene is TRBJ2-1, the V gene TRBV5-6; D unclear. The CDR3 runs to 11 residues. CDR1 and CDR2 (germline): SGHDT, YYEEEE. V was trimmed by 7 bases and J by 13 bases, leaving 15 bases between them. The whole variable domain, filled in from reference TRBV5-6 and TRBJ2-1, reads DAGVTQSPTHLIKTRGQQVTLRCSPKSGHDTVSWYQQALGQGPQFIFQYYEEEERQRGNFPDRFSGHQFPNYSSELNVNALLLGDSALYLCASGSEVGQFFGPGTRLTVL.

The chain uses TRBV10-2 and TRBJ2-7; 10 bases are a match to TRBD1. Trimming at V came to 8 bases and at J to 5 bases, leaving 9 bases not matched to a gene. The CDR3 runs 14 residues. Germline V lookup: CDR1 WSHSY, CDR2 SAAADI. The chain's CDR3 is CASGGGTGADEQYF. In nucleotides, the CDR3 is TGCGCCAGCGGGGGAGGGACAGGGGCGGACGAGCAGTACTTC.

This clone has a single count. The DNA of the CDR3 is TGTGCCAGCAGCTCGAACCTAGGGGGCCTCCCCTACGAGCAGTACTTC. It specifies CASSSNLGGLPYEQYF. The V and J genes are TRBV7-2 and TRBJ2-7; 7 bases line up with TRBD1. Trimming took 4 bases from V and 2 from J; bases not matched to a gene: 11. This CDR3 has 16 residues. Germline V gene data show CDR1 as SGHTA and CDR2 as FQGNSA.

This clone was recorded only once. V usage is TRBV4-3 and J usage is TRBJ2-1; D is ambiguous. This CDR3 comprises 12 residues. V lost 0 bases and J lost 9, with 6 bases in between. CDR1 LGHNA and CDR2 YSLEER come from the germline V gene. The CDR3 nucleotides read TGCGCCAGCAGCCAAGATCTCGGTGAGCAGTTCTTC. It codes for CASSQDLGEQFF.

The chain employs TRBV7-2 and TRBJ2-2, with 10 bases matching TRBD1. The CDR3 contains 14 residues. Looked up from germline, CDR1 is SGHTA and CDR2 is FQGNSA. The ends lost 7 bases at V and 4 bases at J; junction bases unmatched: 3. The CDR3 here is CASTRDRGTGELFF. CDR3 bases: TGTGCCAGCACCCGGGACAGGGGCACCGGGGAGCTGTTTTTT.

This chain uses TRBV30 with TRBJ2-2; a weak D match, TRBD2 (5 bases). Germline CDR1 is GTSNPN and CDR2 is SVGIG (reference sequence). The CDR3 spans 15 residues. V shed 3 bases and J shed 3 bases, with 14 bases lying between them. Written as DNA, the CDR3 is TGTGCCTGGAGGTTCGGATGGGGAGACACCGGGGAGCTGTTTTTT. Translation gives CAWRFGWGDTGELFF.